A selection of T cell receptor beta chains follows, all from one sample in a study of shared clonotypes between healthy human individuals. The repertoire was sequenced with immunoSEQ multiplex PCR; TCRdb's copy has only in-frame clones and lacks some. Seen here are some 2,100,000 clones, around 93% observed once, and the top ten hold about 1.8%. The specimen sequenced was naive CD8+ T cells from PBMCs. The receptors come from a young man in good health. Some clones in this sample may be carry-over from other donors' samples. The CDR3 runs from the conserved cysteine through the conserved F or W. D genes are given only for firm matches. Clone size is not always given. Where it is, it says once, few, many or a class for expanded clones.

J gene | D gene | clone size | V gene | CDR3 DNA | CDR3 protein
TRBJ2-2 | NA | NA | TRBV13 | TGTGCCAGCAGCTTAGACCGCATGAACACCGGGGAGCTGTTTTTT | CASSLDRMNTGELFF
TRBJ1-2 | TRBD1 | NA | TRBV9 | TGTGCCAGCAGCGCTTCCAGGGGGACCACTAATGGCGACTATGGCTACACCTTC | CASSASRGTTNGDYGYTF
TRBJ2-2 | NA | NA | TRBV27 | TGTGCCAGCAGTCCCCCCGACAGGCGGAACACCGGGGAGCTGTTTTTT | CASSPPDRRNTGELFF
TRBJ1-6 | NA | NA | TRBV5-6 | TGTGCCAGCAGCGAATCGATTAATTCACCCCTCCACTTT | CASSESINSPLHF
TRBJ2-1 | NA | once | TRBV28 | TGTGCCAGCAGTCCCCCATTAAACGTTAGGTCCTACAATGAGCAGTTCTTC | CASSPPLNVRSYNEQFF
TRBJ2-7 | NA | NA | TRBV6-6 | TGTGCCAGCAGTTACTCGGAGGGGGCCTACGAGCAGTACTTC | CASSYSEGAYEQYF
TRBJ1-1 | NA | few | TRBV28 | TGTGCCAGCAGTTTGGGTAAGGTCGGTACTGAAGCTTTCTTT | CASSLGKVGTEAFF
TRBJ2-3 | NA | NA | TRBV28 | TGTGCCAGCAGTTTGGGGGACACCAGCACAGATACGCAGTATTTT | CASSLGDTSTDTQYF
TRBJ2-1 | NA | NA | TRBV7-3 | TGTGCCAGCAGCTTAAGCCGGAGTCGGGATGAGCAGTTCTTC | CASSLSRSRDEQFF
TRBJ2-1 | NA | NA | TRBV29-1 | TGCAGCGTTGAAGGCGGGACTCGCTCCTACAATGAGCAGTTCTTC | CSVEGGTRSYNEQFF
TRBJ2-7 | TRBD2 | NA | TRBV28 | TGTGCCAGCAGTGGCATATATCGGTTCCTAGCGGGGACCTACGAGCAGTACTTC | CASSGIYRFLAGTYEQYF
TRBJ2-3 | TRBD2 | NA | TRBV9 | TGTGCCAGCAGCGATAGCGGGAGGGGCACAGATACGCAGTATTTT | CASSDSGRGTDTQYF
TRBJ1-1 | NA | few | TRBV27 | TGTGCCAGCGGCCAGGGATTTGAAGCTTTCTTT | CASGQGFEAFF
TRBJ2-3 | NA | NA | TRBV4-2 | TGTGCCAGCAGCCAAGCGGGAGCCACAGATACGCAGTATTTT | CASSQAGATDTQYF
TRBJ2-1 | NA | NA | TRBV14 | TGTGCCAGCAGCCAAGATGGGTGGGGCGTGTCCTACAATGAGCAGTTCTTC | CASSQDGWGVSYNEQFF
TRBJ2-7 | NA | NA | TRBV4-2 | TGTGCCAGCAGCCAAGGCCGGGACCTCTCCTACGAGCAGTACTTC | CASSQGRDLSYEQYF
TRBJ2-1 | NA | NA | TRBV6-1 | TGTGCCAGCAGTGAAGCGCTAGTACGACTAGGCTCGGTCTTGGGCTACAATGAGCAGTTCTTC | CASSEALVRLGSVLGYNEQFF
TRBJ2-3 | TRBD1 | NA | TRBV5-5 | TGTGCCAGCAGCTGGATGGGACAGGGGGCTTTGGCAGATACGCAGTATTTT | CASSWMGQGALADTQYF
TRBJ2-7 | TRBD1 | once | TRBV5-4 | TGTGCCAGCAGCTCAGCCGTGGGGACAGGGAGATTAATGTACTTC | CASSSAVGTGRLMYF
TRBJ2-3 | TRBD1 | NA | TRBV4-3 | TGCGCCAGCAGGGACCGGACAGGGGGCACAGATACGCAGTATTTT | CASRDRTGGTDTQYF
TRBJ2-7 | TRBD2 | NA | TRBV2 | TGTGCCAGCAGGACACTCGCGGGAGGGTCTCCTTGGGAGCAGTACTTC | CASRTLAGGSPWEQYF
TRBJ2-6 | NA | NA | TRBV11-1 | TGTGCCAGCAGCCTAGGCCCGCCCGGCTCTGGGGCCAACGTCCTGACTTTC | CASSLGPPGSGANVLTF